The sequence of this T cell receptor (beta chain) was determined in a study of blood T cells in healthy people across ages. General observations from the study: A strong correlation was found between TCR beta diversity and the percentage of naive T cells. Per-million-T-cell TCR beta diversity fell roughly linearly with age.

The germline CDR1 and CDR2 sequences are LNHNV and YYDKDF (reference sequence). This CDR3 comprises 12 residues. V lost 2 bases and J lost 4, with 6 bases in between. This clonotype was counted ten times or more. The target antigen is unknown. Next came a second PCR, run for about 7 to 12 cycles, which used a sample-barcoded 5' primer along with a J-beta primer mix. The template-switch adaptor, which had 12 random nucleotides, put a tag on each cDNA molecule. MiXCR, applied by TCRdb to the 5' RACE reads, yields one record per CDR3 protein. The sample holds about 2 million distinct CDR3 sequences, 49% seen once.

Sequencing was carried out using blood. The gene calls are TRBV15 and TRBJ2-7, with a weak D call TRBD1 (6 bases). The clonotype originates from a woman between 40 and 55 years old in good health. The CDR3 is CATSRTGYEQYF. For the CDR3, the DNA is TGTGCCACCAGCAGAACAGGGTACGAGCAGTACTTC.